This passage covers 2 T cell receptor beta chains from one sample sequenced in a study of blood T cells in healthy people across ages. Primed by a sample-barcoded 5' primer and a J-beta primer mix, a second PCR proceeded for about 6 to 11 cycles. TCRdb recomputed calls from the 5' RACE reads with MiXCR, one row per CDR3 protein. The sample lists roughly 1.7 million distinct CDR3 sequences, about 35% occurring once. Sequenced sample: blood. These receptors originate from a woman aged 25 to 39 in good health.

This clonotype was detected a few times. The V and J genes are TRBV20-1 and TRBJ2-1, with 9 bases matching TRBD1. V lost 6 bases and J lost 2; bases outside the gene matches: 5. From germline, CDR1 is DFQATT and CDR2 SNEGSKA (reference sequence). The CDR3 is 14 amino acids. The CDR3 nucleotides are TGCAGTGCCACCGACAGGGGGACCTACAATGAGCAGTTCTTC. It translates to CSATDRGTYNEQFF.

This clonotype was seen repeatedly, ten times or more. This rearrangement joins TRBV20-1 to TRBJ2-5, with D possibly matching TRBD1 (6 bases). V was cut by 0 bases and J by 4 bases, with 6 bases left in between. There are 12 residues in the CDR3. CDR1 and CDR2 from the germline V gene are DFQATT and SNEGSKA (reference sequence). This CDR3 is CSAREGGETQYF. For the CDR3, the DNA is TGCAGTGCTAGAGAAGGGGGAGAGACCCAGTACTTC.